These 13 T cell receptor beta chains were all obtained from the same sample, sequenced in a study of cytomegalovirus exposure and HLA in healthy donors. Amplification used 60 Vbeta primers and 13 Jbeta primers. TCRdb's table, derived via immunoSEQ multiplex PCR, lists solely in-frame clones and lacks some. The sample yields about 130,000 clones, around 73% seen once. The sequencing input was PBMCs. The receptor source for this set is a female donor in good health and CMV-seronegative.

In this sample, this clone turned up once. CDR3 DNA sequence: TGTGCCAGCAGCTTCGGACTCCCCTACGAGCAGTACTTC. Translated, it gives CASSFGLPYEQYF. The chain combines TRBV6-6 with TRBJ2-7, with a possible D match to TRBD2 (5 bases). The germline V and J ends were trimmed by 6 bases and 2 bases, with 11 bases remaining between them. This CDR3 has 13 residues. CDR1 MNHNY and CDR2 SVGAGI come from the germline V gene (reference sequence).

V gene TRBV30 combines with J gene TRBJ1-5; TRBD1 agrees at 7 bases. Looked up from germline, CDR1 is GTSNPN and CDR2 is SVGIG (reference sequence). The CDR3 spans 15 residues. J gave up 1 base and V 3 bases, and 6 bases lay outside the gene matches. The CDR3 sequence is CAWRRQGLSNQPQHF. CDR3 nucleotides: TGTGCCTGGAGGAGACAGGGTTTGAGCAATCAGCCCCAGCATTTT. The whole variable domain, remainder taken from reference TRBV30 and TRBJ1-5, is SQTIHQWPATLVQPVGSPLSLECTVEGTSNPNLYWYRQAAGRGLQLLFYSVGIGQISSEVPQNLSASRPQDRQFILSSKKLLLSDSGFYLCAWRRQGLSNQPQHFGDGTRLSIL.

This clone was counted a single time. The junction departs from the called germline gene at one end, perhaps through a read error. The chain links TRBV7-3 to TRBJ2-2, with D maybe TRBD1 (5 bases). The CDR3 extends over 15 amino acids. Germline V CDR1 and CDR2: SGHTA, FQGTGA. CDR3 in amino acids: CASSLGSGNAGELFF. In DNA form, the CDR3 reads TGTGCCAGCAGCTTAGGTTCAGGGAACGCCGGGGAGCTGTTTTTT.

The chain joins TRBV9 to TRBJ1-2; 8 bases line up with TRBD1. This CDR3 has 15 residues. Germline CDR1 and CDR2: SGDLS and YYNGEE. Losses at the gene ends were 3 bases for V and 0 bases for J; bases not matched to a gene: 4. CDR3 in amino acids: CASSAGTGPNYGYTF. In DNA form, the CDR3 reads TGTGCCAGCAGCGCCGGGACAGGTCCTAACTATGGCTACACCTTC.

In this sample, this clone turned up a few times. This chain uses TRBV29-1 with TRBJ2-1, with unresolved D. The V gene lost 7 bases and the J gene lost 4 bases, with 14 bases spanning the gap. Germline values: CDR1 SQVTM, CDR2 ANQGSEA. There are 13 residues in the CDR3. CDR3 in amino acids: CSAAPYSYNEQFF. CDR3 DNA: TGCAGCGCCGCTCCATACAGTTACAATGAGCAGTTCTTC.

The chain employs TRBV7-2 and TRBJ2-5, with D tentatively TRBD2 (5 bases). The CDR3 loop spans 12 amino acids. The V and J ends lost 10 bases and 5 bases respectively, with 14 bases between them. The germline V gene encodes CDR1 SGHTA and CDR2 FQGNSA. In DNA, the CDR3 is TGTGCCACCGGACGGGGAGCGGAGACCCAGTACTTC. Translated, it gives CATGRGAETQYF.

This chain joins TRBV5-6 and TRBJ2-7; 7 bases fit TRBD1. This CDR3 contains 12 residues. V shed 4 bases, J shed 9 bases, and the junction held 7 bases outside the gene matches. The V gene's germline CDR1 is SGHDT and CDR2 YYEEEE. CDR3 in amino acids: CASSGDSVGQYF. As DNA, the CDR3 is TGTGCCAGCAGCGGGGACAGTGTGGGGCAGTACTTC.

This chain joins TRBV21-1 and TRBJ2-5; the table's D call of TRBD1 was not tested on the DNA. TRBV21-1 is recorded as a pseudogene. CDR3 length: 17 amino acids. CDR3 amino acids: CASSPKGTQGAGETQYF. Here the CDR3 DNA reads TGTGCCAGCAGTCCCAAAGGGACACAGGGGGCCGGGGAGACCCAGTACTTC.

The gene calls are TRBV19 and TRBJ1-2, with D possibly TRBD1 on 6 matching bases. Trimming took 8 bases from V and 3 from J, leaving 16 bases between them. Germline assignment: CDR1 LNHDA and CDR2 SQIVND (reference sequence). The CDR3 sequence is 14 residues long. CDR3 coding DNA: TGTGCCAGTCACCAGGGGCGAACTCACTATGGCTACACCTTC. This translates into CASHQGRTHYGYTF.

This clone was counted between two and nine times. V usage is TRBV5-1 and J usage is TRBJ1-1; unclear D gene. The CDR3 is made up of 14 amino acids. Germline assignment: CDR1 SGHRS and CDR2 YFSETQ. V was cut by 2 bases and J by 2 bases, with 10 bases left in between. The CDR3 coding sequence is TGCGCCAGCAGCTTCATCGGCGGAAACACTGAAGCTTTCTTT. This translates into CASSFIGGNTEAFF.

J is TRBJ2-7 and V is TRBV6-6; D is unresolved. CDR3 length: 13 residues. V lost 2 bases, J lost 1 base, and 6 bases lay in between. Germline CDR1 MNHNY, CDR2 SVGAGI (reference sequence). CDR3 nucleotides: TGTGCCAGCAGTTACGCAGAATCCTACGAGCAGTACTTC. Translating gives CASSYAESYEQYF.

This clone was seen just once. The V and J genes are TRBV5-6 and TRBJ2-1, with D perhaps matching TRBD1 (5 bases). Germline CDR1 reads SGHDT; CDR2 reads YYEEEE. V was cut by 4 bases and J by 0 bases, with 8 bases left in between. This CDR3 is 14 amino acids long. CDR3 loop: CASSQGRSYNEQFF. For the CDR3, the DNA is TGTGCCAGCAGCCAGGGTCGCTCCTACAATGAGCAGTTCTTC.

This clone appeared a few times. The genes are TRBV18 and TRBJ1-4, with D possibly being TRBD1 (5 bases). CDR3 length: 13 amino acids. Germline values: CDR1 KGHSH, CDR2 LQKENI. V lost 6 bases and J 4 bases, leaving 9 bases between the germline ends. CDR3 bases: TGTGCCAGCTCGCCCGACAGTAATGAAAAACTGTTTTTT. Protein product: CASSPDSNEKLFF. Together with reference TRBV18 and TRBJ1-4, the CDR3 gives the full variable domain: NAGVMQNPRHLVRRRGQEARLRCSPMKGHSHVYWYRQLPEEGLKFMVYLQKENIIDESGMPKERFSAEFPKEGPSILRIQQVVRGDSAAYFCASSPDSNEKLFFGSGTQLSVL.